A single T cell receptor (beta chain) is shown here with its context. What it recognizes is unknown. Regions amplified from RNA transcripts were the TCR beta CDR3 regions. The study used the HTBI primer set for a first-round RT-PCR of the TCR CDR3. One entry per CDR3 protein results from TCRdb running MiXCR on the multiplex PCR reads. The sample holds about 570,000 distinct CDR3 sequences, just over 45% seen once. Criteria for exclusion of patients were uncontrolled infection, other autoimmune disease, pregnancy or lactation. This record comes from a study of T cells in Graves' hyperthyroidism and ophthalmopathy. The study, taken as a whole, reports: Most thyroid clonotypes expanded above 0.001 were also detected in blood. Prediction of ophthalmopathy progression came a median approximately 6.6 months pre-onset.

Germline values: CDR1 LNHDA, CDR2 SQIVND (reference sequence). The V gene lost 4 bases and the J gene lost 1 base, with 11 bases spanning the gap. The CDR3 loop spans 16 amino acids. This TCR derives from an adult woman with Graves' disease, either hyperthyroidism or ophthalmopathy (not recorded which). Sequenced sample: peripheral blood or thyroid tissue (not recorded which). This chain uses TRBV19 with TRBJ2-6; D is possibly TRBD1 (6 bases). This CDR3 is CASSKAGESGANVLTF. Here the CDR3 DNA reads TGTGCCAGTAGTAAGGCAGGGGAGTCTGGGGCCAACGTCCTGACTTTC.